This TCR beta chain was recovered during a study of blood T cell repertoires in COVID-19. Assay used: immunoSEQ multiplex PCR; TCRdb lists only in-frame clones, some missing. The sample shows about 210,000 clones, about 88% of them seen only once. This CDR3 is 16 amino acids long. The V and J ends lost 2 bases and 0 bases respectively, with 11 bases between them. The V gene's germline CDR1 is SGHRS and CDR2 YFSETQ. The chain employs TRBV5-1 and TRBJ2-2; TRBD1 is a possible D gene (5 bases). The material sequenced was peripheral blood. The TCR comes from a man aged 35-49 years with acute or convalescent COVID-19. The CDR3 DNA follows: TGCGCCAGCAGCTTCCAGGGATCCTCGAACACCGGGGAGCTGTTTTTT. Amino acid sequence: CASSFQGSSNTGELFF.